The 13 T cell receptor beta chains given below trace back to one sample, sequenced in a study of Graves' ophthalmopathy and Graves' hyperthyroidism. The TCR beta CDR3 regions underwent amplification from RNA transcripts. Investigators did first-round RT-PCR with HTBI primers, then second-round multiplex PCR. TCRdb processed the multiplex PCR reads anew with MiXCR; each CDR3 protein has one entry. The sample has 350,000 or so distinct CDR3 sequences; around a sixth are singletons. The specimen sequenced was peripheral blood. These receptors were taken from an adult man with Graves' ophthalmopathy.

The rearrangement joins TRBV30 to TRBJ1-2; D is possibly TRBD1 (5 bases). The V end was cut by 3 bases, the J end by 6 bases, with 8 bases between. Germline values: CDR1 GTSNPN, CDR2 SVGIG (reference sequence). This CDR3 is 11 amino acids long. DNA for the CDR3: TGTGCCTGGAGGGCAGGGAATGGCTACACCTTC. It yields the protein CAWRAGNGYTF.

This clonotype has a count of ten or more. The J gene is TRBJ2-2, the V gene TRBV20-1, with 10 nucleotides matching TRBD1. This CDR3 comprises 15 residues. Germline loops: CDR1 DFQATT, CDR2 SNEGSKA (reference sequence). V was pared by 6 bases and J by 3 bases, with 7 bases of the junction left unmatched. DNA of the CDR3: TGCAGTGCCCCCGACAGGGGGCGGGACACCGGGGAGCTGTTTTTT. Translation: CSAPDRGRDTGELFF.

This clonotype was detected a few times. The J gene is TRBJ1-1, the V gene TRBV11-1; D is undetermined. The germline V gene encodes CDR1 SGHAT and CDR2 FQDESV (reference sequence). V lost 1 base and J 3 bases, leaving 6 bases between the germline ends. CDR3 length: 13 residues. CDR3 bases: TGTGCCAGCAGCTTAGGGGTGTACACTGAAGCTTTCTTT. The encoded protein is CASSLGVYTEAFF.

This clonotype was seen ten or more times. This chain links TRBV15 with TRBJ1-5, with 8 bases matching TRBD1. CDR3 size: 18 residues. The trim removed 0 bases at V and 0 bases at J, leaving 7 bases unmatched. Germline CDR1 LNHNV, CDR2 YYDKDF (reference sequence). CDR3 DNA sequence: TGTGCCACCAGCAGAGATTCGACAGGGGCTTATAGCAATCAGCCCCAGCATTTT. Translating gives CATSRDSTGAYSNQPQHF. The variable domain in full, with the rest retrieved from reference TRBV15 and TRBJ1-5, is DAMVIQNPRYQVTQFGKPVTLSCSQTLNHNVMYWYQQKSSQAPKLLFHYYDKDFNNEADTPDNFQSRRPNTSFCFLDIRSPGLGDTAMYLCATSRDSTGAYSNQPQHFGDGTRLSIL.

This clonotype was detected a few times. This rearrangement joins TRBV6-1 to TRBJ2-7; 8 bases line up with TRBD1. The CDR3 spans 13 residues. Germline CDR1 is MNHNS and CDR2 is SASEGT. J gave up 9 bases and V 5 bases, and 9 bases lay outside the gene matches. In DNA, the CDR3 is TGTGCCAGCAGTCGGGACAGGCGGTCCGTGCAGTACTTC. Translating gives CASSRDRRSVQYF.

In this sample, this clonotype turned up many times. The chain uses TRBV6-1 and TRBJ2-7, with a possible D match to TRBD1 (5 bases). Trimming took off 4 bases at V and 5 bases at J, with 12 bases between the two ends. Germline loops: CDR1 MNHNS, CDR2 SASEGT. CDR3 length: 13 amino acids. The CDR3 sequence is CASSGQGGDEQYF. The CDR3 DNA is TGTGCCAGCAGTGGGCAGGGTGGCGACGAGCAGTACTTC.

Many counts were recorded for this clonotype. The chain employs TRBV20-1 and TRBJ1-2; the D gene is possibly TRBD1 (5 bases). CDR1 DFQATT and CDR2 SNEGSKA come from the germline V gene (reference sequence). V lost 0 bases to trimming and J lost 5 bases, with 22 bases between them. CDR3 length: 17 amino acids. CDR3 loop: CSARDPGRRPQGYGYTF. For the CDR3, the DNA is TGCAGTGCTAGAGATCCGGGACGGCGGCCTCAAGGGTATGGCTACACCTTC.

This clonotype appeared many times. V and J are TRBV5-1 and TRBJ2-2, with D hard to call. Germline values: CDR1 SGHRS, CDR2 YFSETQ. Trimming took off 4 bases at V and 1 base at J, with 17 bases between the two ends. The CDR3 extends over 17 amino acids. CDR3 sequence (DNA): TGCGCCAGCAGCCCGTATCCAGGAAACAAGAACACCGGGGAGCTGTTTTTT. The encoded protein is CASSPYPGNKNTGELFF.

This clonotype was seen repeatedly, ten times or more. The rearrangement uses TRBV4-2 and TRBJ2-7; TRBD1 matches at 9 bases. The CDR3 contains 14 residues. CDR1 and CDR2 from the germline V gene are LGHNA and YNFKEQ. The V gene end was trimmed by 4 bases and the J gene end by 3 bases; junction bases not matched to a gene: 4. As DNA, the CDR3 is TGTGCCAGCAGCCCCGGGACAGGGTACTACGAGCAGTACTTC. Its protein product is CASSPGTGYYEQYF.

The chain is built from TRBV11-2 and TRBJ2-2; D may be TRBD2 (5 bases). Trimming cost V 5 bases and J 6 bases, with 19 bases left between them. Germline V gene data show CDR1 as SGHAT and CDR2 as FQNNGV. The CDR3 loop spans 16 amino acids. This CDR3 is CASSPAPVGRSGELFF. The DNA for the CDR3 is TGTGCCAGCAGCCCCGCCCCAGTTGGGAGATCCGGGGAGCTGTTTTTT. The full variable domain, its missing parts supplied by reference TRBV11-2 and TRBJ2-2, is EAGVAQSPRYKIIEKRQSVAFWCNPISGHATLYWYQQILGQGPKLLIQFQNNGVVDDSQLPKDRFSAERLKGVDSTLKIQPAKLEDSAVYLCASSPAPVGRSGELFFGEGSRLTVL.

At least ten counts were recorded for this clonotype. The CDR3 DNA is TGTGCCATCAGCCCGGGGGGGGATACCTACGAGCAGTACTTC. Translation gives CAISPGGDTYEQYF. The genes are TRBV10-3 and TRBJ2-7; TRBD2 agrees at 8 bases. From germline, CDR1 is ENHRY and CDR2 SYGVKD. Trimming at V came to 6 bases and at J to 2 bases, leaving 6 bases not matched to a gene. CDR3 length: 14 amino acids.

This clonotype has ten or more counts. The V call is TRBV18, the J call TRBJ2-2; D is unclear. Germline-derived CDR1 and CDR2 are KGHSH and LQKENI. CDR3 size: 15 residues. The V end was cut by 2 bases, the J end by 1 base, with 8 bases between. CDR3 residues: CASSPTARNTGELFF. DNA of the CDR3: TGTGCCAGCTCACCAACTGCCAGGAACACCGGGGAGCTGTTTTTT. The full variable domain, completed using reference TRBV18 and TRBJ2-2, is NAGVMQNPRHLVRRRGQEARLRCSPMKGHSHVYWYRQLPEEGLKFMVYLQKENIIDESGMPKERFSAEFPKEGPSILRIQQVVRGDSAAYFCASSPTARNTGELFFGEGSRLTVL.

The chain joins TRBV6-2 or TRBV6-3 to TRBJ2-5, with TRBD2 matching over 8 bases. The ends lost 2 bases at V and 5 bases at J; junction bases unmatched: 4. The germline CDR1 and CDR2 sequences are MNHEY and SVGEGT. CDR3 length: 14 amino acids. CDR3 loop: CASSYTAGVETQYF. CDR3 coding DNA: TGTGCCAGCAGTTACACAGCGGGAGTGGAGACCCAGTACTTC.